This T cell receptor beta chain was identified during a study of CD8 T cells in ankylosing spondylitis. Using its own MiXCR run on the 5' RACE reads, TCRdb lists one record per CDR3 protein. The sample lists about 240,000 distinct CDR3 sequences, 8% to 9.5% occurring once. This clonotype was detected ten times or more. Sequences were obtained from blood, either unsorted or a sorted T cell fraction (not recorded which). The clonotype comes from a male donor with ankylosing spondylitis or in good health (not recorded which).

The CDR3 DNA is TGCGCCAGCAGCCGAGGGGACAGGGTCAACACTGAAGCTTTCTTT. Translating gives CASSRGDRVNTEAFF. The chain employs TRBV5-1 and TRBJ1-1; 9 nucleotides line up with TRBD1. The CDR3 totals 15 residues. The J segment lost 2 bases and the V segment lost 4 bases, leaving 6 bases of the junction unmatched. Germline lookup yields CDR1 SGHRS and CDR2 YFSETQ.